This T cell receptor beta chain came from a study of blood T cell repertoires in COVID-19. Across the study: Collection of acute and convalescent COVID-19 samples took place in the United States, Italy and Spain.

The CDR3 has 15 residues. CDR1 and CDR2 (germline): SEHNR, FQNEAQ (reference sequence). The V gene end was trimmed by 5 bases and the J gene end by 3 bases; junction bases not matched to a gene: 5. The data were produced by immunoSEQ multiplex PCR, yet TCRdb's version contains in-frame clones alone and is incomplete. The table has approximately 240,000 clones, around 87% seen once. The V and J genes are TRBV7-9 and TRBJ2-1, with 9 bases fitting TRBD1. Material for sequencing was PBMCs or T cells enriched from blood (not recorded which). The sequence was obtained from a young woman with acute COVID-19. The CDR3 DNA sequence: TGTGCCAGCAGCGATCGGACAGGGGTCTACAATGAGCAGTTCTTC. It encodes CASSDRTGVYNEQFF.